This passage covers 18 T cell receptor beta chains from one sample sequenced in a study of blood T cell repertoires in COVID-19. Libraries were prepared by immunoSEQ multiplex PCR; TCRdb keeps only in-frame clonotypes and omits some of them. The data contain approximately 150,000 clones, approximately 82% of them seen just once; the ten biggest clones take up roughly a fifth. Material for sequencing was peripheral blood. The source of these receptors is an older woman who had recovered from COVID-19.

The genes are TRBV30 and TRBJ1-5; weak D call: TRBD1 (6 bases). The CDR3 is 13 residues long. The V end lost 3 bases, the J end lost 4 bases, and 10 bases lay between the germline ends. Germline V CDR1 and CDR2: GTSNPN, SVGIG (reference sequence). CDR3 in DNA: TGTGCCTGGAGGCCCAGGGGAAATCAGCCCCAGCATTTT. It translates to CAWRPRGNQPQHF.

This clone was picked up a small number of times. The chain joins TRBV3-1 (or the pseudogene TRBV3-2) to TRBJ1-5; D call uncertain. Germline V gene lookup returns CDR1 LGHDT and CDR2 YNNKEL (reference sequence). This CDR3 contains 15 residues. Trimming removed 7 bases from V and 4 bases from J, with 17 bases in between. In DNA, the CDR3 is TGTGCCAGCACCCAGTCGGGTAGGTGGAATCAGCCCCAGCATTTT. It codes for CASTQSGRWNQPQHF.

The chain carries TRBV5-1 and TRBJ1-1; 7 nucleotides align to TRBD1. This CDR3 region has 15 residues. The J segment lost 0 bases and the V segment lost 2 bases, leaving 4 bases of the junction unmatched. Germline V gene sequence: CDR1 SGHRS, CDR2 YFSETQ. DNA for the CDR3: TGCGCCAGCAGCTTTGGTGACAGGGTGAACACTGAAGCTTTCTTT. It translates to CASSFGDRVNTEAFF. The variable domain in full, with the rest retrieved from reference TRBV5-1 and TRBJ1-1, is KAGVTQTPRYLIKTRGQQVTLSCSPISGHRSVSWYQQTPGQGLQFLFEYFSETQRNKGNFPGRFSGRQFSNSRSEMNVSTLELGDSALYLCASSFGDRVNTEAFFGQGTRLTVV.

J is TRBJ1-2 and V is TRBV11-1; 7 bases align to TRBD1. The V segment lost 1 base and the J segment 5 bases; nucleotides outside the gene matches: 4. The CDR3 sequence is 14 residues long. CDR1 SGHAT and CDR2 FQDESV come from the germline V gene (reference sequence). The CDR3 is CASSLGDREYGYTF. As DNA, the CDR3 is TGTGCCAGCAGCTTAGGTGACAGGGAGTATGGCTACACCTTC.

The V gene is TRBV6-5, the J gene TRBJ1-2; D is unclear. The germline gives CDR1 MNHEY, CDR2 SVGAGI. V dropped 10 bases and J dropped 4 bases, with 10 bases sitting between them. This CDR3 is 11 amino acids long. For the CDR3, the DNA is TGTGCCACAAACCCAGGCTATGGCTACACCTTC. This gives the protein CATNPGYGYTF.

This clone was found once. The chain has TRBV5-1 and TRBJ2-2; a weak D match, TRBD1 (6 bases). CDR1 SGHRS and CDR2 YFSETQ come from the germline V gene. Between the trimmed V and J ends, which lost 4 bases and 7 bases, there was a span of 14 bases. The CDR3 contains 14 residues. The CDR3 loop reads CASSLYRVGGELFF. DNA for the CDR3: TGCGCCAGCAGCCTATACAGGGTTGGCGGGGAGCTGTTTTTT.

The rearrangement links TRBV29-1 to TRBJ1-1; D remains unclear. Germline CDR1 is SQVTM and CDR2 is ANQGSEA. This CDR3 has 13 residues. The V and J ends lost 7 bases and 2 bases respectively, with 14 bases between them. The CDR3 DNA is TGCAGCGCCTACCGGGGTGGTAACACTGAAGCTTTCTTT. The encoded protein is CSAYRGGNTEAFF.

The chain recombines TRBV5-4 with TRBJ2-5, with TRBD2 matching 9 bases. The length of the CDR3 is 17 residues. After removal of 3 bases from V and 5 bases from J, the junction contained 14 bases not matched to a gene. In germline, CDR1 is SGHNT, CDR2 YYREEE (reference sequence). The CDR3 is CASSSAVRREGVETQYF. CDR3 coding DNA: TGTGCCAGCAGCTCCGCTGTTCGGCGGGAGGGTGTCGAGACCCAGTACTTC.

This clone has a single count. V gene TRBV7-9 combines with J gene TRBJ2-3, with 9 bases aligning to TRBD2. The CDR3 loop spans 16 amino acids. The V gene's germline CDR1 is SEHNR and CDR2 FQNEAQ (reference sequence). Trimming removed 5 bases from V and 2 bases from J; junction bases left unmatched: 8. Here the CDR3 reads CASSTRLAADTDTQYF. CDR3 coding DNA: TGTGCCAGCAGCACCAGACTAGCGGCGGACACAGATACGCAGTATTTT.

This sequence joins TRBV29-1 and TRBJ2-5, with D possibly matching TRBD1 (6 bases). The ends were cut back, 6 bases at V and 9 bases at J, with 23 bases in the middle. CDR1 SQVTM and CDR2 ANQGSEA come from the germline V gene. The CDR3 loop spans 14 amino acids. This CDR3 is CSVGVGTRARAQYF. Written as DNA, the CDR3 is TGCAGCGTCGGGGTCGGGACAAGGGCGAGGGCCCAGTACTTC.

This chain uses TRBV6-6 with TRBJ1-2; 7 bases fit TRBD1. The length of the CDR3 is 14 residues. V lost 6 bases to trimming and J lost 4 bases; unmatched junction nucleotides: 8. CDR1 and CDR2 (germline): MNHNY, SVGAGI (reference sequence). As DNA, the CDR3 is TGTGCCAGCAGATCCCGGACAGGAGCCTATGGCTACACCTTC. This codes for CASRSRTGAYGYTF.

The genes are TRBV4-1 and TRBJ2-1; D gene ambiguous. This CDR3 contains 13 residues. The V and J ends lost 0 bases and 6 bases respectively, with 6 bases between them. Germline assignment: CDR1 MGHRA and CDR2 YSYEKL. The CDR3 DNA sequence: TGCGCCAGCAGCCAAGATGGGCCCAATGAGCAGTTCTTC. Translation gives CASSQDGPNEQFF.

The chain carries TRBV5-1 and TRBJ2-7; weak D call: TRBD2 (7 bases). The CDR3 sequence is 16 residues long. The V end was cut by 0 bases, the J end by 2 bases, with 15 bases between. Germline CDR1 and CDR2: SGHRS and YFSETQ. This chain's CDR3 is CASSLVVEGGPYEQYF. The CDR3 nucleotides are TGCGCCAGCAGCTTGGTAGTCGAGGGGGGGCCCTACGAGCAGTACTTC.

V gene TRBV6-5 combines with J gene TRBJ2-5, with 7 nucleotides matching TRBD2. The germline CDR1 and CDR2 sequences are MNHEY and SVGAGI. This CDR3 has 15 amino acids. J was trimmed by 0 bases and V by 5 bases; bases with no gene match: 6. In DNA form, the CDR3 reads TGTGCCAGCAGTCCGGGCGCGGGGGACCAAGAGACCCAGTACTTC. Its translation is CASSPGAGDQETQYF.

V and J are TRBV27 and TRBJ2-1; TRBD1 matches 9 bases. The CDR3 contains 14 residues. CDR1 is MNHEY, CDR2 SMNVEV, per germline (reference sequence). V lost 6 bases and J lost 8; bases outside the gene matches: 8. The CDR3 loop reads CASSRTGVHHEQFF. As DNA, the CDR3 is TGTGCCAGCAGCCGGACAGGGGTACACCATGAGCAGTTCTTC.

This clone has only one observation. The J gene is TRBJ2-1, the V gene TRBV3-1 (or the pseudogene TRBV3-2); 9 nucleotides align to TRBD2. V shed 4 bases, J shed 3 bases, and the junction held 4 bases outside the gene matches. The V gene's germline CDR1 is LGHDT and CDR2 YNNKEL (reference sequence). CDR3 length equals 15 residues. CDR3 sequence reads: CASSPSGGSYNEQFF. The CDR3, as DNA: TGTGCCAGCAGCCCAAGCGGGGGGAGCTACAATGAGCAGTTCTTC.

The V gene is TRBV5-4, the J gene TRBJ2-1; 8 nucleotides agree with TRBD2. V shed 4 bases, J shed 10 bases, and the junction held 7 bases outside the gene matches. The V gene's germline CDR1 is SGHNT and CDR2 YYREEE (reference sequence). CDR3 length: 13 residues. The CDR3 DNA follows: TGTGCCAGCAGCCCACTAGCGGATGGGGAGCAGTTCTTC. Its protein is CASSPLADGEQFF.

The chain uses TRBV5-5 and TRBJ1-2; weak D call: TRBD1 (5 bases). CDR1 and CDR2 (germline): SGHKS, YYEKEE (reference sequence). This CDR3 is 13 amino acids long. Deletions cut 7 bases from V and 7 bases from J, with 17 bases between. CDR3 in DNA: TGTGCCAGCGAACGGGGGGACGGGCTTGGCTACACCTTC. Residues: CASERGDGLGYTF.